The 14 T cell receptor beta chains below all came from one sample that was sequenced in a study of CD8 T cells in Susac syndrome. It was with random hexamers that roughly 0.45 to 1 ug RNA was reverse transcribed. TCRdb passed the immunoSEQ multiplex PCR reads through MiXCR, listing each CDR3 protein once. The repertoire includes under 200,000 distinct CDR3 sequences, 94% of them detected once, and 0.12% sits in the top ten. Sample: CD4+ T cells from PBMCs. Every receptor here comes from a human donor with Susac syndrome.

The chain joins TRBV7-2 to TRBJ2-5, with 10 bases aligning to TRBD2. V shed 4 bases, J shed 2 bases, and the junction held 4 bases outside the gene matches. This CDR3 is built from 15 residues. Germline loops: CDR1 SGHTA, CDR2 FQGNSA. The CDR3 sequence is CASSYGTSVQETQYF. The CDR3 coding sequence is TGTGCCAGCAGCTACGGGACTAGCGTTCAAGAGACCCAGTACTTC.

This chain uses TRBV25-1 with TRBJ1-2, with D tentatively TRBD1 (5 bases). The CDR3 sequence is 16 residues long. V lost 3 bases to trimming and J lost 4 bases, with 18 bases between them. Germline V lookup: CDR1 MGHDK, CDR2 SYGVNS. The CDR3 nucleotides read TGTGCCAGCAGTGACGGAGGGACGGACCCGACCTATGGCTACACCTTC. This translates into CASSDGGTDPTYGYTF.

This clonotype came up a few times. The gene calls are TRBV5-1 and TRBJ1-2; the match to TRBD1 covers 9 bases. J gave up 7 bases and V 0 bases, and 1 base lay outside the gene matches. CDR1 SGHRS and CDR2 YFSETQ come from the germline V gene. The CDR3 is 13 residues long. CDR3 protein: CASSLGTGVGYTF. CDR3 bases: TGCGCCAGCAGCTTGGGGACAGGGGTTGGCTACACCTTC.

This clonotype was detected once. V and J are TRBV7-2 and TRBJ1-6; weak D call: TRBD1 (6 bases). The germline V gene has CDR1 SGHTA and CDR2 FQGNSA. The V and J ends lost 5 bases and 13 bases respectively, with 12 bases between them. CDR3 size: 12 residues. In nucleotides, the CDR3 is TGTGCCAGCAGCCGGGACCAGGGGCCCCTCCACTTT. The encoded protein is CASSRDQGPLHF.

The chain combines TRBV9 with TRBJ2-5; 11 bases fit TRBD1. This CDR3 region has 16 residues. The germline gives CDR1 SGDLS, CDR2 YYNGEE. The V and J ends lost 0 bases and 1 base, in that order; junction bases with no gene match: 2. The CDR3 spells CASSVAGTGGQETQYF. DNA for the CDR3: TGTGCCAGCAGCGTAGCTGGGACAGGGGGCCAAGAGACCCAGTACTTC. The full variable domain, with the rest looked up from reference TRBV9 and TRBJ2-5, is DSGVTQTPKHLITATGQRVTLRCSPRSGDLSVYWYQQSLDQGLQFLIQYYNGEERAKGNILERFSAQQFPDLHSELNLSSLELGDSALYFCASSVAGTGGQETQYFGPGTRLLVL.

The V gene is TRBV25-1, the J gene TRBJ2-7; 9 bases map to TRBD1. This CDR3 has 15 residues. Germline assignment: CDR1 MGHDK and CDR2 SYGVNS. J was trimmed by 5 bases and V by 10 bases; bases with no gene match: 15. The CDR3 sequence: CATMGLGTGSHEQYF. The CDR3 DNA is TGTGCCACCATGGGTCTGGGGACAGGGAGCCACGAGCAGTACTTC.

The chain has TRBV4-2 and TRBJ1-1, with D perhaps TRBD1 (5 bases). The CDR3 has 15 amino acids. In germline, CDR1 is LGHNA, CDR2 YNFKEQ. The V and J ends lost 6 bases and 1 base respectively, with 15 bases between them. The CDR3 DNA sequence: TGTGCCAGCAGTGGGGGGGTTCGGCGGAACACTGAAGCTTTCTTT. The encoded protein is CASSGGVRRNTEAFF.

CDR3 sequence (DNA): TGTGCCATCAGTGAGTCGGGGACGCCGCCCTACGAGCAGTACTTC. It encodes CAISESGTPPYEQYF. This chain links TRBV10-3 with TRBJ2-7; the D gene could be TRBD1 or TRBD2 (5 bases each). V lost 0 bases and J 2 bases, leaving 11 bases between the germline ends. The CDR3 covers 15 residues. The germline gives CDR1 ENHRY, CDR2 SYGVKD.

The chain recombines TRBV15 with TRBJ1-4, with TRBD1 matching 8 bases. This CDR3 region has 14 residues. The V gene's germline CDR1 is LNHNV and CDR2 YYDKDF (reference sequence). The J segment lost 5 bases and the V segment lost 9 bases, leaving 8 bases of the junction unmatched. CDR3 region: CATNRGFGNEKLFF. CDR3 nucleotide sequence: TGTGCCACGAACAGGGGGTTCGGAAATGAAAAACTGTTTTTT.

The genes are TRBV12-3 or TRBV12-4 and TRBJ1-5; 8 bases are shared with TRBD1. The V segment lost 4 bases and the J segment 6 bases; nucleotides outside the gene matches: 5. The CDR3 consists of 14 residues. The CDR3 nucleotides read TGTGCCAGCAGTTGGAGACAGGGGAGTCAGCCCCAGCATTTT. This translates into CASSWRQGSQPQHF.

The rearrangement links TRBV5-5 to TRBJ1-6; D gene uncertain. The germline CDR1 and CDR2 sequences are SGHKS and YYEKEE (reference sequence). The CDR3 runs 13 residues. V lost 7 bases to trimming and J lost 10 bases, with 15 bases between them. For the CDR3, the DNA is TGTGCCAGCCGCTCGATGGGCGTATCACCCCTCCACTTT. Translating gives CASRSMGVSPLHF.

This rearrangement joins TRBV3-1 to TRBJ2-7; no firm D call. Per the germline V gene, CDR1 is LGHDT and CDR2 is YNNKEL (reference sequence). The CDR3 length is 12 residues. V lost 1 base to trimming and J lost 6 bases, with 7 bases between them. CDR3 in DNA: TGTGCCAGCAGCCAAGGAAAGGGCGAGCAGTACTTC. Protein: CASSQGKGEQYF.

The chain links TRBV20-1 to TRBJ2-7, with 9 positions matching TRBD2. Germline CDR1 and CDR2: DFQATT and SNEGSKA (reference sequence). The V segment lost 0 bases and the J segment 4 bases; nucleotides outside the gene matches: 10. The CDR3 contains 16 residues. The CDR3 spells CSARDFERGAGYEQYF. The CDR3 DNA is TGCAGTGCTAGAGACTTTGAGCGGGGGGCGGGATACGAGCAGTACTTC.

The chain couples TRBV3-1 to TRBJ2-6; D is unresolved. Trimming took off 4 bases at V and 1 base at J, with 11 bases between the two ends. The germline V gene encodes CDR1 LGHDT and CDR2 YNNKEL (reference sequence). The CDR3 loop spans 16 amino acids. CDR3 in DNA: TGTGCCAGCAGCCCTCGGCGACCGTCTGGGGCCAACGTCCTGACTTTC. Protein sequence: CASSPRRPSGANVLTF.